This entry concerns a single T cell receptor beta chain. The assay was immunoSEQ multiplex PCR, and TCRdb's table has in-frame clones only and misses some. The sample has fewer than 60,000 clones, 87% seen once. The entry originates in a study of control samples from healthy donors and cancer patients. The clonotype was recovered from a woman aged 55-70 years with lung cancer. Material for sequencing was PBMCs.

DNA for the CDR3: TGTGCCACCAGTGACCACAGGGAAAAGTACTTC. This gives the protein CATSDHREKYF. The V and J genes are TRBV24-1 and TRBJ2-5; D is possibly TRBD1 (6 bases). Germline-derived CDR1 and CDR2 are KGHDR and SFDVKD. CDR3 length equals 11 residues. Deletions cut 4 bases from V and 12 bases from J, with 11 bases between.